This T cell receptor (beta chain) was recovered during a study of response to subunit inactivated influenza vaccine. Regarding the study as a whole: The authors suggested that few new T cells are recruited per seasonal influenza vaccination.

The CDR3 is 17 amino acids. V shed 5 bases and J 6 bases; nucleotides not matched to a gene: 13. The germline gives CDR1 LGHNA, CDR2 YSLEER. In TCRdb, the RT-PCR reads were re-called with MiXCR into one record per CDR3 protein. This table has approximately 680,000 distinct CDR3 sequences, around a sixth appearing once. About this clonotype: Its antigen remains unidentified.

The sequence was obtained from a man aged 45 to 65 who received an inactivated influenza vaccine. The material was PBMCs from blood, obtained 11 to 12 days after vaccination. The chain has TRBV4-3 and TRBJ2-2; 9 nucleotides align to TRBD2. The CDR3 loop is CASSGFTAGLASGELFF. The CDR3 coding sequence is TGCGCCAGCAGCGGGTTTACGGCGGGACTAGCCTCCGGGGAGCTGTTTTTT.